The 4 T cell receptor beta chains in this list originate from one sample, sequenced in a study of T cell repertoires in cytomegalovirus infection. Via MiXCR, TCRdb re-called the reads, giving one row per CDR3 protein. The sample yields approximately 200,000 distinct CDR3 sequences, about 23% seen once. Material: CD8+ T cells from PBMCs. All receptors derive from a human donor in good health (CMV status not recorded). Some clones in this sample may be carry-over from other donors' samples.

J is TRBJ2-3 and V is TRBV18, with D unresolved. Trimming removed 0 bases from V and 2 bases from J, with 15 bases in between. Germline V CDR1 and CDR2: KGHSH, LQKENI. The CDR3 runs to 17 residues. The CDR3 nucleotides are TGTGCCAGCTCACCACCGTTGGCCACAAGGGTCACAGATACGCAGTATTTT. Amino acids: CASSPPLATRVTDTQYF.

This rearrangement joins TRBV28 to TRBJ2-3, with TRBD2 matching 14 bases. The CDR3 has 19 amino acids. Germline-derived CDR1 and CDR2 are MDHEN and SYDVKM. V was pared by 5 bases and J by 2 bases, with 12 bases of the junction left unmatched. CDR3 protein: CASSPSGTSGGYHTDTQYF. The CDR3 bases are TGTGCCAGCAGTCCTTCCGGGACTAGCGGGGGCTACCACACAGATACGCAGTATTTT.

The chain combines TRBV20-1 with TRBJ1-1, with D unclear. Per germline, CDR1 DFQATT and CDR2 SNEGSKA (reference sequence). V was pared by 2 bases and J by 4 bases, with 11 bases between. The CDR3 length is 13 residues. The CDR3 region is CSARTPAGTEAFF. The CDR3 nucleotides are TGCAGTGCTAGAACTCCGGCTGGCACTGAAGCTTTCTTT.

This clonotype occurred many times. The chain employs TRBV7-8 and TRBJ2-7, with 11 bases aligning to TRBD2. The V gene end was trimmed by 5 bases and the J gene end by 5 bases; junction bases not matched to a gene: 5. This CDR3 contains 14 residues. Germline V gene lookup returns CDR1 SGHVS and CDR2 FQNEAQ. This chain's CDR3 is CASSLIAGGHEQYF. CDR3 sequence (DNA): TGTGCCAGCAGCCTTATAGCGGGGGGGCACGAGCAGTACTTC.